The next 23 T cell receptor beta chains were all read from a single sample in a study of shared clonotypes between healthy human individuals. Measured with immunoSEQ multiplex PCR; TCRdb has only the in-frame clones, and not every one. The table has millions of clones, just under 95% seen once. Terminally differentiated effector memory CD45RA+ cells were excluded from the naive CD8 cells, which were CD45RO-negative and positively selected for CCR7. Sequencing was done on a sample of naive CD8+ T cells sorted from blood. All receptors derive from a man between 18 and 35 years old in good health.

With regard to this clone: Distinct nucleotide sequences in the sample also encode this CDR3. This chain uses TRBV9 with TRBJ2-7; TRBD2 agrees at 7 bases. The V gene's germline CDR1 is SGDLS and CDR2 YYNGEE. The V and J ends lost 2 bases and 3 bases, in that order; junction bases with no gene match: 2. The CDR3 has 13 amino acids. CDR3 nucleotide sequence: TGTGCCAGCAGCGTCGGGGGGAGCTACGAGCAGTACTTC. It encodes CASSVGGSYEQYF.

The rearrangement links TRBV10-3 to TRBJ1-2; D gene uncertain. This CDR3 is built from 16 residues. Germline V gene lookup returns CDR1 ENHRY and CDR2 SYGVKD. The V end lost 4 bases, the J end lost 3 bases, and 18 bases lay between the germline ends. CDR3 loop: CAISALQVEYYYGYTF. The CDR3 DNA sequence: TGTGCCATCAGTGCCCTCCAGGTCGAGTATTACTATGGCTACACCTTC.

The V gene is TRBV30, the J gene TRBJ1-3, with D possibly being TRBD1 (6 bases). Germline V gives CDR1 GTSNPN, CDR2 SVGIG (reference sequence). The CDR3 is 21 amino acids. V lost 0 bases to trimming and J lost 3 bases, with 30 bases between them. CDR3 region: CAWSVVRGGPYDGGSGNTIYF. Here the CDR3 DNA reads TGTGCCTGGAGTGTAGTTAGAGGGGGGCCCTATGACGGCGGCAGTGGAAACACCATATATTTT.

CDR3 protein: CASSSSTGSSYNEQFF. Here the CDR3 DNA reads TGTGCCAGCAGCTCCAGTACGGGCAGCTCCTACAATGAGCAGTTCTTC. The rearrangement joins TRBV7-9 to TRBJ2-1, with D uncertain. Germline V gene lookup returns CDR1 SEHNR and CDR2 FQNEAQ (reference sequence). V was clipped by 4 bases and J by 0 bases, with 13 bases between them. The CDR3 consists of 16 residues.

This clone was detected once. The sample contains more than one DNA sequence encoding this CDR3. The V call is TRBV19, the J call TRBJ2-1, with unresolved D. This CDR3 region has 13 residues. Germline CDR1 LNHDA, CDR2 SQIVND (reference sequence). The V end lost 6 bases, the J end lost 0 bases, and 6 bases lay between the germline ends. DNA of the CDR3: TGTGCCAGTAGCGAGAGCTCCTACAATGAGCAGTTCTTC. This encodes CASSESSYNEQFF.

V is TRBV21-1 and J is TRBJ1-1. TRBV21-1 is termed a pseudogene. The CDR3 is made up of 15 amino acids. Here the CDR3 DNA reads TGTGCCAGCAGCAAGAGTCCTTCCTCCCCCACTGAAGCTTTCTTT. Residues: CASSKSPSSPTEAFF.

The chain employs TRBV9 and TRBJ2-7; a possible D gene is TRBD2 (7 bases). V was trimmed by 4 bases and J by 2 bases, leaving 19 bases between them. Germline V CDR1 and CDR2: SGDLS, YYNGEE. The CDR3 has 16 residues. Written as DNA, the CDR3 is TGTGCCAGCAGCCCGCGAGGGGGGGAAGGGGCCTACGAGCAGTACTTC. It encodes CASSPRGGEGAYEQYF.

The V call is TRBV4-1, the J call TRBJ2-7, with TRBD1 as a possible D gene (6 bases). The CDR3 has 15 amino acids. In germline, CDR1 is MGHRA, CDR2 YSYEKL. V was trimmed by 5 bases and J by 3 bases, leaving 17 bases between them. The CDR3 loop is CASSYGERGNYEQYF. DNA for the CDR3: TGCGCCAGCAGCTACGGGGAGAGGGGGAACTACGAGCAGTACTTC.

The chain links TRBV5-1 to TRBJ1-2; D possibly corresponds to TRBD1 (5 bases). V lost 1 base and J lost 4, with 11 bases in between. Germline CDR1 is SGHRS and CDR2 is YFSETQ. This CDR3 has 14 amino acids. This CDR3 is CASSLFSGPYGYTF. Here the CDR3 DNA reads TGCGCCAGCAGCTTGTTTTCGGGGCCCTATGGCTACACCTTC.

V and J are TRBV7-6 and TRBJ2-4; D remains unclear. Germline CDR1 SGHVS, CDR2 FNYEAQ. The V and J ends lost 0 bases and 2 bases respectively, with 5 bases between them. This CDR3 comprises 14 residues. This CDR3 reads CASSLAGSKNIQYF. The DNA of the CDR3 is TGTGCCAGCAGCTTAGCGGGGTCCAAAAACATTCAGTACTTC.

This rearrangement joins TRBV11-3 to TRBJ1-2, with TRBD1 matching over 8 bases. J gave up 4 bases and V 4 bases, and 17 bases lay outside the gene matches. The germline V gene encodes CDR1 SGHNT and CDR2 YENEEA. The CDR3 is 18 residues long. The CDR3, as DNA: TGTGCCAGCAGCTCTACGGACCTAACGGGACAGGCGTCCTATGGCTACACCTTC. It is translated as CASSSTDLTGQASYGYTF.

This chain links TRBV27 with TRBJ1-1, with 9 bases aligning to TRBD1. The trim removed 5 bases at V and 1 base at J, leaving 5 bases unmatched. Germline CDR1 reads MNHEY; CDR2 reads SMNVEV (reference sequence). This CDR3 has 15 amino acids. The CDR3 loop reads CASSPLTGGNTEAFF. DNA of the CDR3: TGTGCCAGCAGTCCCTTGACAGGGGGGAACACTGAAGCTTTCTTT.

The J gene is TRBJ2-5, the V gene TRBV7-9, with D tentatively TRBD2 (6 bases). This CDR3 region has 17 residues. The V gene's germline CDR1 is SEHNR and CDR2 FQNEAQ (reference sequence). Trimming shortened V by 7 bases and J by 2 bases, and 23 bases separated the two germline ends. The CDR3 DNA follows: TGTGCCAGCAATCACAAAACGGGGGAGGTGGGTCAAGAGACCCAGTACTTC. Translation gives CASNHKTGEVGQETQYF. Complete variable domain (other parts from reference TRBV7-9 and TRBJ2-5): DTGVSQNPRHKITKRGQNVTFRCDPISEHNRLYWYRQTLGQGPEFLTYFQNEAQLEKSRLLSDRFSAERPKGSFSTLEIQRTEQGDSAMYLCASNHKTGEVGQETQYFGPGTRLLVL.

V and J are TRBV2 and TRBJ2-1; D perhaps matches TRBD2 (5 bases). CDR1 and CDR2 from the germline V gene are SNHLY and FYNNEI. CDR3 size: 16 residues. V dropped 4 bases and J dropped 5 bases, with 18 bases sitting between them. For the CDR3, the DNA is TGTGCCAGCAGTGCTCTAGCTGCCGGGGTGGACAATGAGCAGTTCTTC. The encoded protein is CASSALAAGVDNEQFF.

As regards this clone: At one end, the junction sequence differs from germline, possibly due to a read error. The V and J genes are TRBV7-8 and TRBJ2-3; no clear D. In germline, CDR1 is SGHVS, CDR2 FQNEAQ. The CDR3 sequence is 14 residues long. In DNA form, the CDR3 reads TGTGCCAGCAGTTTAGCCTCCTCTGGAGATACGCAGTATTTT. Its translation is CASSLASSGDTQYF.

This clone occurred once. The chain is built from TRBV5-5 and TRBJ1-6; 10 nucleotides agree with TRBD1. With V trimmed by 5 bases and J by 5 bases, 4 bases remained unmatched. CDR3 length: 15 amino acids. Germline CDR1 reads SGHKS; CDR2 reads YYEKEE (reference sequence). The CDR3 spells CASSLGTGDNSPLHF. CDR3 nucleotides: TGTGCCAGCAGTTTAGGGACAGGGGATAATTCACCCCTCCACTTT. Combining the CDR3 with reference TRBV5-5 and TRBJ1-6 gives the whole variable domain DAGVTQSPTHLIKTRGQQVTLRCSPISGHKSVSWYQQVLGQGPQFIFQYYEKEERGRGNFPDRFSARQFPNYSSELNVNALLLGDSALYLCASSLGTGDNSPLHFGNGTRLTVT.

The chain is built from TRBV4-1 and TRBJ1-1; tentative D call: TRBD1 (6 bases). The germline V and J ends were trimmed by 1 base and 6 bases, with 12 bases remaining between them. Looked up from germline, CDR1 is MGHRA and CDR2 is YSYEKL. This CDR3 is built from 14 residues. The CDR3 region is CASSQVLGAAEAFF. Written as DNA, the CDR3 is TGCGCCAGCAGCCAAGTTTTGGGGGCGGCTGAAGCTTTCTTT.

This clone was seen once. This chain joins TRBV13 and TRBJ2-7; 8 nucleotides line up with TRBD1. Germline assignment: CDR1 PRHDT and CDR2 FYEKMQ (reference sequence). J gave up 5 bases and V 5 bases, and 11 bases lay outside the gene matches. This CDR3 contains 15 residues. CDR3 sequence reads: CASSARTGISDEQYF. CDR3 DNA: TGTGCCAGCAGCGCTCGGACAGGGATTTCCGACGAGCAGTACTTC.

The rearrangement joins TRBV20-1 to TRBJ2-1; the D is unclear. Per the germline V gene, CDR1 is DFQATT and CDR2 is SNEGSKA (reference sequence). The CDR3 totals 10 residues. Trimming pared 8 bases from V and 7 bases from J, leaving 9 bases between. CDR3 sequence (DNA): TGCAGTTTCGGCTGGAATGAGCAGTTCTTC. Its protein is CSFGWNEQFF.

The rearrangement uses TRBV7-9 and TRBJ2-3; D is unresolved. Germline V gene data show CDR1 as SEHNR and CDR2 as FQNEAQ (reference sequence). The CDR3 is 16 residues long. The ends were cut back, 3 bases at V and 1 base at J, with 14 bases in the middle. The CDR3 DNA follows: TGTGCCAGCAGCTTCTCAGTACGAGAGGGCACAGATACGCAGTATTTT. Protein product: CASSFSVREGTDTQYF.

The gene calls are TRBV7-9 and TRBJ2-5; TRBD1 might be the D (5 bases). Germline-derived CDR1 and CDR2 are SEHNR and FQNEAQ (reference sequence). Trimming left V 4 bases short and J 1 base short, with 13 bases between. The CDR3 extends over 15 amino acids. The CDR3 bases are TGTGCCAGCAGCTCCCGGCAGGGCTCCCAAGAGACCCAGTACTTC. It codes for CASSSRQGSQETQYF. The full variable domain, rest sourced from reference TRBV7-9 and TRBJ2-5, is DTGVSQNPRHKITKRGQNVTFRCDPISEHNRLYWYRQTLGQGPEFLTYFQNEAQLEKSRLLSDRFSAERPKGSFSTLEIQRTEQGDSAMYLCASSSRQGSQETQYFGPGTRLLVL.

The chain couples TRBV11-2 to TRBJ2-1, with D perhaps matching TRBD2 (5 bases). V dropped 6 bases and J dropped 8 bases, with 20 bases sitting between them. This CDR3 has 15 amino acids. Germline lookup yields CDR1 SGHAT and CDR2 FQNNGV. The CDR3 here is CASSPFEPLGHEQFF. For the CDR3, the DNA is TGTGCCAGCAGTCCATTCGAACCACTAGGACATGAGCAGTTCTTC.

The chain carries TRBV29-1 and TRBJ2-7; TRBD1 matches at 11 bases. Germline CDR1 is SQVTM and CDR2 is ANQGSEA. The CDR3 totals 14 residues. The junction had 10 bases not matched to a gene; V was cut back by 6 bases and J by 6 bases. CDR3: CSVDAGTGGREQYF. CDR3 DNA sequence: TGCAGCGTAGATGCCGGGACAGGGGGTCGCGAGCAGTACTTC.